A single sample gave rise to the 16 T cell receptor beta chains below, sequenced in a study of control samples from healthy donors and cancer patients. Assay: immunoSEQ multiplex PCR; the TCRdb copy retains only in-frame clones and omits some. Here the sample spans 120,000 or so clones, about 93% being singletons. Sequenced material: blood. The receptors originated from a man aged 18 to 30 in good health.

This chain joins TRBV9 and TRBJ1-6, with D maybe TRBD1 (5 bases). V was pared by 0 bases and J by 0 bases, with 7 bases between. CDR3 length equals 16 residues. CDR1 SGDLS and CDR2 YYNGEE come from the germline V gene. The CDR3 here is CASSVGQGSYNSPLHF. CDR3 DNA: TGTGCCAGCAGCGTAGGTCAGGGCTCCTATAATTCACCCCTCCACTTT.

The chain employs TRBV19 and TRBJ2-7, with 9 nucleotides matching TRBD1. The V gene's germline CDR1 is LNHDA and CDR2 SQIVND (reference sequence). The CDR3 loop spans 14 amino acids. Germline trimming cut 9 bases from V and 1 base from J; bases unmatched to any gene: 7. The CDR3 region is CARGDRDFSYEQYV. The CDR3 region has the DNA TGTGCCAGAGGGGACAGGGACTTTTCCTACGAGCAGTACGTC.

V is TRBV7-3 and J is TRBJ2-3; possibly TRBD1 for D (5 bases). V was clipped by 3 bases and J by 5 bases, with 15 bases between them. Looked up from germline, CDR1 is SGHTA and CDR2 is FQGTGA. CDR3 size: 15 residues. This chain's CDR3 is CASSLLETVEDTQYF. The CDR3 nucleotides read TGTGCCAGCAGCTTGTTGGAGACAGTCGAAGATACGCAGTATTTT. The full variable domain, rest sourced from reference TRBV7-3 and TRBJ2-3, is GAGVSQTPSNKVTEKGKYVELRCDPISGHTALYWYRQSLGQGPEFLIYFQGTGAADDSGLPNDRFFAVRPEGSVSTLKIQRTERGDSAVYLCASSLLETVEDTQYFGPGTRLTVL.

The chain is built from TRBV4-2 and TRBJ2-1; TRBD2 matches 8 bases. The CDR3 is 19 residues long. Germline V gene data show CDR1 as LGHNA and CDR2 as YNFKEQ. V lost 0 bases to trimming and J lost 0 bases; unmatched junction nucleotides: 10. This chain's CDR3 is CASSQEMPGGVRSYNEQFF. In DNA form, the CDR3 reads TGTGCCAGCAGCCAAGAGATGCCCGGGGGGGTGCGCTCCTACAATGAGCAGTTCTTC.

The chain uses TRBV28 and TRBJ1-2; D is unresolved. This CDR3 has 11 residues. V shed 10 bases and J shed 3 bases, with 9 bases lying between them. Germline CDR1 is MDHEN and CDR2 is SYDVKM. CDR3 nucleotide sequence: TGTGCCACTCACCAAGACTATGGCTACACCTTC. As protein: CATHQDYGYTF.

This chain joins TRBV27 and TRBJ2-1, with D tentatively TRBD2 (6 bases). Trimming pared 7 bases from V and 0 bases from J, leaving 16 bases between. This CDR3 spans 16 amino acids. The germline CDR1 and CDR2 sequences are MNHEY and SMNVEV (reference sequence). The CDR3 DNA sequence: TGTGCCAGCAAGATGGGACTCCGTAGCTCCTACAATGAGCAGTTCTTC. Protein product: CASKMGLRSSYNEQFF.

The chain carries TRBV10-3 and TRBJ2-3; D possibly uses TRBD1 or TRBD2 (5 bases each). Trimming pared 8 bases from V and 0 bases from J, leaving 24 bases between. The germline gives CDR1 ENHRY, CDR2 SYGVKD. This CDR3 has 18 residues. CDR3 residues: CAIRDPAGASTSTDTQYF. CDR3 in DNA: TGTGCCATCCGGGATCCCGCCGGGGCTTCGACTAGCACAGATACGCAGTATTTT.

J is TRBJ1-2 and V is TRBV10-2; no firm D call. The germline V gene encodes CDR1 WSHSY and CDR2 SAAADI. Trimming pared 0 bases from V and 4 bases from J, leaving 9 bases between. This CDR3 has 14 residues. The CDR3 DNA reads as TGCGCCAGCAGTGAGTCGGCGGGGATCTATGGCTACACCTTC. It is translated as CASSESAGIYGYTF.

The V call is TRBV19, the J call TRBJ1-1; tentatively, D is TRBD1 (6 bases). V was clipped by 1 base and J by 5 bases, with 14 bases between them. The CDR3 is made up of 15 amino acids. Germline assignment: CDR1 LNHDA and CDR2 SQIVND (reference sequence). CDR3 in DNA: TGTGCCAGTAGTATAGGACCGGGGGCGGTAACTGAAGCTTTCTTT. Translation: CASSIGPGAVTEAFF.

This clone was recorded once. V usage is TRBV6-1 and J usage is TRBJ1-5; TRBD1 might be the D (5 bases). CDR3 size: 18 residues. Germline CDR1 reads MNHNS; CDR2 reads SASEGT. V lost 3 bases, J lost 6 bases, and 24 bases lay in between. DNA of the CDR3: TGTGCCAGCAGTGATTCCCCCCTCTTTAGACAGATTGCTCAGCCCCAGCATTTT. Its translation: CASSDSPLFRQIAQPQHF.

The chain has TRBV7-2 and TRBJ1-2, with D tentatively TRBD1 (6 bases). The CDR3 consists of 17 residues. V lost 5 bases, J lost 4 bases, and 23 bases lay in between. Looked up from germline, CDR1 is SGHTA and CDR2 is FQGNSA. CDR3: CASSLQGQPEVVYGYTF. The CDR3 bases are TGTGCCAGCAGCCTCCAGGGACAACCGGAAGTAGTCTATGGCTACACCTTC.

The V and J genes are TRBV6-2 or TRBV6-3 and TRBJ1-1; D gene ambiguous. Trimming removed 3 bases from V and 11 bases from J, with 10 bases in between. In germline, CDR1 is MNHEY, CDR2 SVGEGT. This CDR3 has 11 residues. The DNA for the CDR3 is TGTGCCAGCAGTTATTCCGAGGAGGCTTTCTTT. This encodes CASSYSEEAFF.

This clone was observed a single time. This chain's CDR3 is CASSLGTGRSYGYTF. In nucleotides, the CDR3 is TGTGCCAGCAGCTTAGGCACAGGGAGAAGCTATGGCTACACCTTC. The chain uses TRBV7-9 and TRBJ1-2; tentatively, D is TRBD1 (6 bases). V dropped 1 base and J dropped 4 bases, with 13 bases sitting between them. This CDR3 is 15 amino acids long. The V gene's germline CDR1 is SEHNR and CDR2 FQNEAQ (reference sequence).

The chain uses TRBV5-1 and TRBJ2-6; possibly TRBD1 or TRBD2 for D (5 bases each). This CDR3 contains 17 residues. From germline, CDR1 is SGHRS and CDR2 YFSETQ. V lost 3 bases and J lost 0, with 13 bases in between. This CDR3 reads CASSSGTDTSGANVLTF. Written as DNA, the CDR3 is TGCGCCAGCAGCTCTGGGACGGACACCTCTGGGGCCAACGTCCTGACTTTC.

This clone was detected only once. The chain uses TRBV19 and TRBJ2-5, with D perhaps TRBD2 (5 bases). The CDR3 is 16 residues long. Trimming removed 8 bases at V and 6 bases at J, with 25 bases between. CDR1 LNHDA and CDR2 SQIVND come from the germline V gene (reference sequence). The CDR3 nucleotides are TGTGCCAGTTCGGATCGGGTAGCGCACCTTTACCAGACCCAGTACTTC. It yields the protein CASSDRVAHLYQTQYF.

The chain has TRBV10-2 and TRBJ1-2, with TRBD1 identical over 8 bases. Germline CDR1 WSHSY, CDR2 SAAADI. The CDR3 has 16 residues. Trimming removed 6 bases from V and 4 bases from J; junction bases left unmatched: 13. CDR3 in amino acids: CASRYTGTGEAYGYTF. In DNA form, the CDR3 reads TGCGCCAGCAGGTATACCGGGACAGGAGAAGCCTATGGCTACACCTTC.